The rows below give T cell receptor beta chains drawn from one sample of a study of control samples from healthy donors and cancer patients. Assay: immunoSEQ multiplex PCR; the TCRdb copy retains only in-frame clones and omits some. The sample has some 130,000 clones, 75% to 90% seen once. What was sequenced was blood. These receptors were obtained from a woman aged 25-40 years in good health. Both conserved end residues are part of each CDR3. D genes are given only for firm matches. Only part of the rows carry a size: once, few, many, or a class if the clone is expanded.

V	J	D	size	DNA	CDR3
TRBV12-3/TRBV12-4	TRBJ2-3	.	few	TGTGCCAGCAGTTTGAAACCCCCAGTGATGTATTTT	CASSLKPPVMYF
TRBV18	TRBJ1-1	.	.	TGTGCCAGCTCACCAGACTACGAGTTCACTGAAGCTTTCTTT	CASSPDYEFTEAFF
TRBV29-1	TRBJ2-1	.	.	TGCAGCGTTGCGGGATCGAGCTCCTACAATGAGCAGTTCTTC	CSVAGSSSYNEQFF
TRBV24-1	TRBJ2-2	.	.	TGTGCCACCAGTGATTTGGGGGGGGGCCCGAACACCGGGGAGCTGTTTTTT	CATSDLGGGPNTGELFF
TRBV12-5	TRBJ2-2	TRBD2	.	TGTGCTAGTGCCCTCCGCCGGGCGGGAGGGCCTGGGGAGCTGTTTTTT	CASALRRAGGPGELFF
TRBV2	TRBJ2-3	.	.	TGTGCCAGCAGTCCAATCAGGGCAGATACGCAGTATTTT	CASSPIRADTQYF
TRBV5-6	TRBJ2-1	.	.	TGTGCCAGCAGCTTGGCGGCTGTGCTCTACAATGAGCAGTTCTTC	CASSLAAVLYNEQFF
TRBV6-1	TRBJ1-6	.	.	TGTGCCAGCAGTGAAAGTGTAACAGGAGTGCTTAATTCACCCCTCCACTTT	CASSESVTGVLNSPLHF
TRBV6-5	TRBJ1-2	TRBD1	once	TGTGCCAGCAGAGGACAGGGGGGGGCCTATGGCTACACCTTC	CASRGQGGAYGYTF
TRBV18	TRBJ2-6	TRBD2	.	TGTGCCAGCTCACCGAGAGCGGGAGACTCGGGTGGGGCCAACGTCCTGACTTTC	CASSPRAGDSGGANVLTF
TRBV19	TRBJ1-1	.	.	TGTGCCAGTAGTATAGGACAGGAGAACACTGAAGCTTTCTTT	CASSIGQENTEAFF
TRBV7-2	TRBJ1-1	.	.	TGTGCCAGCAGGGCAGGGCTCCCAACTGAAGCTTTCTTT	CASRAGLPTEAFF
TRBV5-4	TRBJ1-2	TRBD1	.	TGTGCCAGCAGCTACGGGACAGGAAACTATGGCTACACCTTC	CASSYGTGNYGYTF
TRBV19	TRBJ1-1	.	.	TGTGCCAGTAGTATTTTCGTGGAAGGGGCTGAAGCTTTCTTT	CASSIFVEGAEAFF
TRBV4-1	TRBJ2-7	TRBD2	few	TGCGCCAGCAGCCAAGGGGGGACTAGCGGGTTTCCATACGAGCAGTACTTC	CASSQGGTSGFPYEQYF
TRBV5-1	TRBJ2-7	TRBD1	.	TGCGCCAGCAGCTTGGTACAGGGGGCAGACGGCGAGCAGTACTTC	CASSLVQGADGEQYF
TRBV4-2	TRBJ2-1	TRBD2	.	TGTGCCAGCAGCCAAGATGGATCGGGACTAGCGGGAGTCTGGGAGCAGTTCTTC	CASSQDGSGLAGVWEQFF
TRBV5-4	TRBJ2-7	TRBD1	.	TGTGCCAGCAGTCCTACAGGGGGAACGAACGAGCAGTACTTC	CASSPTGGTNEQYF
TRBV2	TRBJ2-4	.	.	TGTGCCAGCCAACCTGGGCCAGAAGCCAAAAACATTCAGTACTTC	CASQPGPEAKNIQYF
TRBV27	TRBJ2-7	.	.	TGTGCCAGCAGTTTAAGGCAAACCTACGAGCAGTACTTC	CASSLRQTYEQYF
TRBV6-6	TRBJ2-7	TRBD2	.	TGTGCCAGCAGTTACCTAGCGGGAGCTTCTTACGAGCAGTACTTC	CASSYLAGASYEQYF
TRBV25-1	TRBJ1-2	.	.	TGTGCCAGCAGTGAGGCCACCGGATTGGGCTACACCTTC	CASSEATGLGYTF
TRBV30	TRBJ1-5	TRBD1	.	TGTGCCTGGAGGGCCCGGGACAGGGCGGGTCAGCCCCAGCATTTT	CAWRARDRAGQPQHF
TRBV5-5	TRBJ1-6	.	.	TGTGCCAGCAGCTTGGTCAACTCACCCCTCCACTTT	CASSLVNSPLHF
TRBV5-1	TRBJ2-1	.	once	TGCGCCAGCAGTGAGAGCGGGCTTGGGGGCTCCTACAATGAGCAGTTCTTC	CASSESGLGGSYNEQFF
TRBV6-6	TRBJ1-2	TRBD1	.	TGTGCCAGCAGTCCAGGGGGACGGGACTATGGCTACACCTTC	CASSPGGRDYGYTF
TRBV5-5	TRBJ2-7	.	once	TGTGCCAGCAGCAGGCCTAGCGCAACCTACGAGCAGTACTTC	CASSRPSATYEQYF
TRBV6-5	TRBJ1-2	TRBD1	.	TGTGCCAGCAGGGCGACAGGGGAAAACTATGGCTACACCTTC	CASRATGENYGYTF
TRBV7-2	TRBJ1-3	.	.	TGTGCCAGCAGCTCACCCCCCCGTTCTGGAAACACCATATATTTT	CASSSPPRSGNTIYF
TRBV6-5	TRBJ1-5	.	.	TGTGCCAGCAGTTTGGGGACCAATCAGCCCCAGCATTTT	CASSLGTNQPQHF
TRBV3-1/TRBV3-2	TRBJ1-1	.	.	TGTGCCAGCAGCCAAGAGGGGATGAACACTGAAGCTTTCTTT	CASSQEGMNTEAFF
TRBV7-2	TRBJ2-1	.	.	TGTGCCAGCAGCCAGAAGGGCAGGGATAAGTTCTTC	CASSQKGRDKFF
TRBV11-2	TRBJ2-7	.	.	TGTGCCAGCAGCCTAGGACAGCCACCGTACGAGCAGTACTTC	CASSLGQPPYEQYF
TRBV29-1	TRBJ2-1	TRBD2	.	TGCAGCGTTGATCTAGCGGGAGTCTGGAATGAGCAGTTCTTC	CSVDLAGVWNEQFF
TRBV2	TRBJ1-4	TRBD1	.	TGTGCCAGCAGTAGGGACAGGGGTTGGGAAAAACTGTTTTTT	CASSRDRGWEKLFF
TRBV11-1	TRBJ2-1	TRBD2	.	TGTGCCAGCAGCTTAGGCGGGAGCCCCTACAATGAGCAGTTCTTC	CASSLGGSPYNEQFF
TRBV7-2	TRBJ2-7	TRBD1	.	TGTGCCAGCGGAGACAGGGGGCTGGGTCAGTACTTC	CASGDRGLGQYF
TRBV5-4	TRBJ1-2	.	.	TGTGCCAGCAGCAGCAGTTTAGGTTCATATGGCTACACCTTC	CASSSSLGSYGYTF
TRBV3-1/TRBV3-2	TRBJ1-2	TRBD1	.	TGTGCCAGCAGCCAGGGACAGGGCCCCACTAACTATGGCTACACCTTC	CASSQGQGPTNYGYTF
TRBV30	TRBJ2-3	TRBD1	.	TGTGCCTGGAGCCCGCACAGGGGGTCGGCAGATACGCAGTATTTT	CAWSPHRGSADTQYF
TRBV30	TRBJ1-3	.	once	TGTGCCTGGAGTGTACTTCCTCCGGGCGCATCTGGAAACACCATATATTTT	CAWSVLPPGASGNTIYF
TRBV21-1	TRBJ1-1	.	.	TGTTTGGCAGGGCCGAACACTGAAGCTTTCTTT	CLAGPNTEAFF
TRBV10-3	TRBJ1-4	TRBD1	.	TGTGCCATCTCAGGGACAGGTGGAGCTAATGAAAAACTGTTTTTT	CAISGTGGANEKLFF
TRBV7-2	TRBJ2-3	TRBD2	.	TGTGCCAGCAGCTTAGGACTAGCGGGAGGAACAGATACGCAGTATTTT	CASSLGLAGGTDTQYF
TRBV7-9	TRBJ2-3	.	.	TGTGCCAGCAGCCCCAGACGGAGCACAGATACGCAGTATTTT	CASSPRRSTDTQYF
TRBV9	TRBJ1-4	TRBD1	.	TGTGCCAGCAGCCCATTGGACAGGGTGGGCGAAAAACTGTTTTTT	CASSPLDRVGEKLFF
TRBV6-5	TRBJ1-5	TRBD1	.	TGTGCCAGCAGGGTGGGACAGGGGGCTTTCCAGCCCCAGCATTTT	CASRVGQGAFQPQHF
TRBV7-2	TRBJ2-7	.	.	TGTGCCAGCAGCCAAGCTCAGGGGTACAGCTACGAGCAGTACTTC	CASSQAQGYSYEQYF
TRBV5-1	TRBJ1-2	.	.	TGCGCCAGCAGCATTGAGCCCTCTACGGTTACTCCCCAACTCTATGGCTACACCTTC	CASSIEPSTVTPQLYGYTF
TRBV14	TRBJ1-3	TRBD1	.	TGTGCCAGCAGCCTTCTGGGACAGGCGTCTGGAAACACCATATATTTT	CASSLLGQASGNTIYF
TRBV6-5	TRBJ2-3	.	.	TGTGCCAGCAGACGAGACACAGATACGCAGTATTTT	CASRRDTDTQYF
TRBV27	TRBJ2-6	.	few	TGTGCCAGCGGGGGAGACACGTCCTCTGGGGCCAACGTCCTGACTTTC	CASGGDTSSGANVLTF
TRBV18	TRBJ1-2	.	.	TGTGCCAGCTCCGAGACAGAAAATAAAGGCGGCTACACCTTC	CASSETENKGGYTF
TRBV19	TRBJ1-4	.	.	TGTGCCAGTACGGACATGGGGTTTCAAGAAAAACTGTTTTTT	CASTDMGFQEKLFF
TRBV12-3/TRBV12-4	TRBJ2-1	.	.	TGTGCCAGCAGTCCCCGGGACGAGCAGTTCTTC	CASSPRDEQFF
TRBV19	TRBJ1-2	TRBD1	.	TGTGCCAGTAGTGTGGGACAGGGGGCAAAGTTGGGCTACACCTTC	CASSVGQGAKLGYTF
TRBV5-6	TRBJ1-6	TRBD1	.	TGTGCCAGCAGCTCGGACAGGGGGCCGAGCTCCTATAATTCACCCCTCCACTTT	CASSSDRGPSSYNSPLHF